Listed below are T cell receptor beta chains from one sample, sequenced in a study of identical twins. TCRdb analysed the 5' RACE reads with MiXCR anew, one entry per CDR3 protein. Here the sample spans approximately 690,000 distinct CDR3 sequences, less than 7% being singletons. What was sequenced was naive T cells sorted from blood. The receptors originated from a man aged 18-30 years in good health. The CDR3 runs from the conserved cysteine through the conserved F or W. D genes are given only for firm matches. Some rows have no size entry. The others give once, few or many, or a class for an expanded clone.

CDR3 DNA,CDR3 protein,D gene,J gene,clone size,V gene
TGTGCCAGCAGTTTAGGGGGGGCCCCGAATCAGCCCCAGCATTTT,CASSLGGAPNQPQHF,NA,TRBJ1-5,many,TRBV12-3/TRBV12-4
TGTGCCAGCAGTACAGCTTCGGGGGAGGGTTACGAGCAGTACTTC,CASSTASGEGYEQYF,TRBD2,TRBJ2-7,many,TRBV6-1
TGCAGTGCGGAATCGTTACGGAAACTCTTT,CSAESLRKLF,NA,TRBJ1-1,many,TRBV20-1
TGCGCCAGCAGCGACGGGGCCGGGCCTGGAAACACCATATATTTT,CASSDGAGPGNTIYF,NA,TRBJ1-3,many,TRBV5-1
TGTGCCAGCAGCCTCGGGGAGTTTCAAGAGACCCAGTACTTC,CASSLGEFQETQYF,NA,TRBJ2-5,many,TRBV4-2
TGTGCCAGCACCGACGGGCTAGCGGACTACAATGAGCAGTTCTTC,CASTDGLADYNEQFF,TRBD2,TRBJ2-1,NA,TRBV28
TGTGCCAGCAGAGCAGGGTTGAACTACGAGCAGTACTTC,CASRAGLNYEQYF,NA,TRBJ2-7,many,TRBV27
TGTGCCAGCAGTTCCCCGGTGAGAGAGCAGTTCTTC,CASSSPVREQFF,NA,TRBJ2-1,few,TRBV6-5
TGTGCCAGCAGCCAAATTGTTAGCGGGAGAGATACGCAGTATTTT,CASSQIVSGRDTQYF,TRBD2,TRBJ2-3,NA,TRBV14
TGCGCCAGCAGCCCACGGGACTTAGGGTCGAATGAGCAGTTCTTC,CASSPRDLGSNEQFF,NA,TRBJ2-1,many,TRBV5-1
TGCAGTGCTAGAGGTGGGGTCTACACTGAGCAGTTCTTC,CSARGGVYTEQFF,NA,TRBJ2-1,NA,TRBV20-1
TGCAGTGCCCCCCAAGAGACCCAGTACTTC,CSAPQETQYF,NA,TRBJ2-5,many,TRBV20-1
TGTGCCAGTAGCATCGGGGGCCGGATCCAATATGAGCAGTTCTTC,CASSIGGRIQYEQFF,NA,TRBJ2-1,NA,TRBV19
TGTGCCAGCAGCTTGGTGGGCAGCCTCCAAGAGACCCAGTACTTC,CASSLVGSLQETQYF,NA,TRBJ2-5,few,TRBV5-5